This T cell receptor beta chain was captured by sequencing in a study of shared T cell receptors in the human thymus. Using immunoSEQ multiplex PCR, the repertoire was profiled, and TCRdb retains in-frame clones only, with some absent. The sample includes about 380,000 clones, roughly 94% of them seen just once. This clone was detected only once. The V end lost 3 bases, the J end lost 6 bases, and 21 bases lay between the germline ends. This CDR3 is 17 amino acids long. Germline CDR1 and CDR2: LNHDA and SQIVND (reference sequence). The sample taken for sequencing was thymocytes. This TCR derives from a human donor. The chain carries TRBV19 and TRBJ2-1; D possibly corresponds to TRBD2 (7 bases). CDR3 nucleotides: TGTGCCAGTAGTATGTTGAAGGGGGGGAACTCACCCAATGAGCAGTTCTTC. Protein: CASSMLKGGNSPNEQFF.